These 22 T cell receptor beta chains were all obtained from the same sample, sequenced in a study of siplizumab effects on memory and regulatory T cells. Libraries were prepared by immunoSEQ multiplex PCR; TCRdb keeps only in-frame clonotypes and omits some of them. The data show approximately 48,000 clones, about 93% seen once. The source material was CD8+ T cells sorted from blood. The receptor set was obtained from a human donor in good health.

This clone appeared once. The CDR3 coding sequence is TGTGCCAGCAGTTTAGGAAGTAACAATGAGCAGTTCTTC. Translation gives CASSLGSNNEQFF. The rearrangement joins TRBV27 to TRBJ2-1; D is unclear. Trimming removed 2 bases at V and 5 bases at J, with 7 bases between. The CDR3 loop spans 13 amino acids. Germline V gene sequence: CDR1 MNHEY, CDR2 SMNVEV (reference sequence).

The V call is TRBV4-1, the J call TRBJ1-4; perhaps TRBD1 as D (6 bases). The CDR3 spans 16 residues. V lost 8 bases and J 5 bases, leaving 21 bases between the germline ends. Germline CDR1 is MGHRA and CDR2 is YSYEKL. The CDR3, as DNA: TGCGCCAGCCAGCCAAGGGGGGGACACAACAATGAAAAACTGTTTTTT. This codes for CASQPRGGHNNEKLFF.

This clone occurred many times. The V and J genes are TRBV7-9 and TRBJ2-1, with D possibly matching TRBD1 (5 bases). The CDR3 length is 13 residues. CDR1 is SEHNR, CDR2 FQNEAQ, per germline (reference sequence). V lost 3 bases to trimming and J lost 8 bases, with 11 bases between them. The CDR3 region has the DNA TGTGCCAGCAGCTTGCCAGGGTTGGATGAGCAGTTCTTC. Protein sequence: CASSLPGLDEQFF.

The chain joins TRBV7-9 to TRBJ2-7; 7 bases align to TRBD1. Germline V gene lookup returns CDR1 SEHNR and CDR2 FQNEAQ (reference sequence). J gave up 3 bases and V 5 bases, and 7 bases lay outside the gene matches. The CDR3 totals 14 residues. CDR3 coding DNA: TGTGCCAGCAGCCCTAGGGACAGCAACTACGAGCAGTACTTC. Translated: CASSPRDSNYEQYF.

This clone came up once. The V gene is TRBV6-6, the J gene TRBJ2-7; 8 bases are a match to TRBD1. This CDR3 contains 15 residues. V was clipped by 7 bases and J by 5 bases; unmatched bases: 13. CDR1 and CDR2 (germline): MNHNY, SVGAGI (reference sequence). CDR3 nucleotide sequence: TGTGCCAGCACCCTCCAGGGGGCGTTTTCCGACGAGCAGTACTTC. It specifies CASTLQGAFSDEQYF.

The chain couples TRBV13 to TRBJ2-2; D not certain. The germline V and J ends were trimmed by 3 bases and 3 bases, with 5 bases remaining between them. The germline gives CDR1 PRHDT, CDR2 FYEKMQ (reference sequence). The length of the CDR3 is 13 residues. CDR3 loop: CASSLTHTGELFF. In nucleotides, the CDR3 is TGTGCCAGCAGCTTGACTCACACCGGGGAGCTGTTTTTT.

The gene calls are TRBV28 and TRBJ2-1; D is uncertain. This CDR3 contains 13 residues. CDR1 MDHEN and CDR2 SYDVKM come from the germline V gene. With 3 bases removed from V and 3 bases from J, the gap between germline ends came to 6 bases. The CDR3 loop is CASSFFVYNEQFF. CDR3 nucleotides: TGTGCCAGCAGTTTTTTCGTCTACAATGAGCAGTTCTTC.

The CDR3 protein is CASSLGLHHEQFF. The DNA for the CDR3 is TGTGCCAGCAGTCTAGGACTACACCATGAGCAGTTCTTC. The chain carries TRBV27 and TRBJ2-1; perhaps TRBD2 as D (6 bases). Germline V gene data show CDR1 as MNHEY and CDR2 as SMNVEV (reference sequence). The length of the CDR3 is 13 residues. Trimming took off 5 bases at V and 8 bases at J, with 13 bases between the two ends.

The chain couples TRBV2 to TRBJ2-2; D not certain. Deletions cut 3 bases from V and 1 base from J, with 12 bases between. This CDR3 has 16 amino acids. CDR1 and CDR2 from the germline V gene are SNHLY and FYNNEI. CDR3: CASSDAHPGNTGELFF. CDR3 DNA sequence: TGTGCCAGCAGTGATGCACATCCGGGGAACACCGGGGAGCTGTTTTTT.

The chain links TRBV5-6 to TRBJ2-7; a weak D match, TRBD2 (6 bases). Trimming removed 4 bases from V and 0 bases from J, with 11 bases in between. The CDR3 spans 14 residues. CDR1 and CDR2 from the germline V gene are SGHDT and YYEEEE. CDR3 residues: CASSRDFSSYEQYF. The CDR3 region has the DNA TGTGCCAGCAGCAGGGACTTTAGCTCCTACGAGCAGTACTTC. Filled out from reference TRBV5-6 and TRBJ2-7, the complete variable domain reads DAGVTQSPTHLIKTRGQQVTLRCSPKSGHDTVSWYQQALGQGPQFIFQYYEEEERQRGNFPDRFSGHQFPNYSSELNVNALLLGDSALYLCASSRDFSSYEQYFGPGTRLTVT.

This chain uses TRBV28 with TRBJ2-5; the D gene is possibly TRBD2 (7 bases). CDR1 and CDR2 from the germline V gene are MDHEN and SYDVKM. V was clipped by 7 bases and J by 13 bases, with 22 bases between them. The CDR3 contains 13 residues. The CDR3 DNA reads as TGTGCCAGCATGGGGGGGGACGGAGGGACAACGTACTTC. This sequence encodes CASMGGDGGTTYF.

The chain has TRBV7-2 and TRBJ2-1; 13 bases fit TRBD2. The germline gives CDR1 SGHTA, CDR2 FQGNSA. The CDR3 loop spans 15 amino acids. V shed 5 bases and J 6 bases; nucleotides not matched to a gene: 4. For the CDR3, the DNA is TGTGCCAGCAGCCCCAGGACTAGCGGGGGCAATGAGCAGTTCTTC. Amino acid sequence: CASSPRTSGGNEQFF. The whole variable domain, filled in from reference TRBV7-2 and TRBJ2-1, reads GAGVSQSPSNKVTEKGKDVELRCDPISGHTALYWYRQSLGQGLEFLIYFQGNSAPDKSGLPSDRFSAERTGGSVSTLTIQRTQQEDSAVYLCASSPRTSGGNEQFFGPGTRLTVL.

In DNA, the CDR3 is TGTGCCAGCAGATCCGGGACAGGGGTTACGGACTACACGGCTGAAGCTTTCTTT. It is translated as CASRSGTGVTDYTAEAFF. The chain couples TRBV5-5 to TRBJ1-1; 10 positions agree with TRBD1. After removal of 5 bases from V and 6 bases from J, the junction contained 19 bases not matched to a gene. Germline V gene lookup returns CDR1 SGHKS and CDR2 YYEKEE (reference sequence). The CDR3 runs to 18 residues.

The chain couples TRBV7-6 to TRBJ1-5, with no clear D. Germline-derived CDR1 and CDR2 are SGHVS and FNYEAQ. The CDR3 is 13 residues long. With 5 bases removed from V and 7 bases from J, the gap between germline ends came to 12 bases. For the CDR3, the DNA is TGTGCCAGCAGCCGATCCTCGGGGCAGCCCCAGCATTTT. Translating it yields CASSRSSGQPQHF.

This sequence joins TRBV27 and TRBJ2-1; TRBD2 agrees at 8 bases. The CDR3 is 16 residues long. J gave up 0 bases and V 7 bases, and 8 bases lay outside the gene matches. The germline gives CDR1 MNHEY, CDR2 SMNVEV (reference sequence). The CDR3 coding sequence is TGTGCCAGCACTAGCGGGTCCCCCAGCTCCTACAATGAGCAGTTCTTC. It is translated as CASTSGSPSSYNEQFF.

The CDR3 here is CASSKGGPYYGYTF. The CDR3 DNA reads TGCGCCAGCAGCAAAGGGGGCCCCTACTATGGCTACACCTTC. The V gene is TRBV4-1, the J gene TRBJ1-2; the match to TRBD1 covers 7 bases. The J segment lost 3 bases and the V segment lost 5 bases, leaving 6 bases of the junction unmatched. This CDR3 spans 14 amino acids. CDR1 and CDR2 from the germline V gene are MGHRA and YSYEKL.

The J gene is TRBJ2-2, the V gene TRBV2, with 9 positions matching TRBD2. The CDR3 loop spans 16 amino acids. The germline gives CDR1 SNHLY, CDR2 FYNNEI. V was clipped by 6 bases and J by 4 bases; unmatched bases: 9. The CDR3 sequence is CASRDSGSSFTGELFF. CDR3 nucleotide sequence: TGTGCCAGCAGAGATAGCGGGAGTAGTTTCACCGGGGAGCTGTTTTTT.

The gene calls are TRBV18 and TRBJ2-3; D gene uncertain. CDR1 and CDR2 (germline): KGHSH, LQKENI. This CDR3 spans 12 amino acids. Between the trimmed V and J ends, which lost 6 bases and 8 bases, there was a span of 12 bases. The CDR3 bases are TGTGCCAGCTCCCTCCATCTGGTTACGCAGTATTTT. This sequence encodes CASSLHLVTQYF. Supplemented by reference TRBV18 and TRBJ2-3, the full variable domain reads NAGVMQNPRHLVRRRGQEARLRCSPMKGHSHVYWYRQLPEEGLKFMVYLQKENIIDESGMPKERFSAEFPKEGPSILRIQQVVRGDSAAYFCASSLHLVTQYFGPGTRLTVL.

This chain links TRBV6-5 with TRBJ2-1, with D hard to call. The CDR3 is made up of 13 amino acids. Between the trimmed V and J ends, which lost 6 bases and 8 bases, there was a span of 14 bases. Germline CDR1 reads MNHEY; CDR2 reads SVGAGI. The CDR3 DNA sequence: TGTGCCAGCAGCCCGGGCCCGGTGCATGAGCAGTTCTTC. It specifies CASSPGPVHEQFF.

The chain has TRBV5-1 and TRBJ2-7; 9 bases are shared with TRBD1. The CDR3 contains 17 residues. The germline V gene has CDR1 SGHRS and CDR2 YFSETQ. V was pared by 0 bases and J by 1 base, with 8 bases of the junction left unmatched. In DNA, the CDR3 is TGCGCCAGCAGCTTGGTTGGACAGGGGATCTTATCCTACGAGCAGTACTTC. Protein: CASSLVGQGILSYEQYF. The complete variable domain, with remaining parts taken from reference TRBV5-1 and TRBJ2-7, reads KAGVTQTPRYLIKTRGQQVTLSCSPISGHRSVSWYQQTPGQGLQFLFEYFSETQRNKGNFPGRFSGRQFSNSRSEMNVSTLELGDSALYLCASSLVGQGILSYEQYFGPGTRLTVT.

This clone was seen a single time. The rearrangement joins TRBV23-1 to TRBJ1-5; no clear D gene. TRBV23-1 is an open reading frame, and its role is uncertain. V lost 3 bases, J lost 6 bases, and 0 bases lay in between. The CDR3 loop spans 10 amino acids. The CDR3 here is CASSHQPQHF. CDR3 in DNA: TGCGCCAGCAGTCATCAGCCCCAGCATTTT.

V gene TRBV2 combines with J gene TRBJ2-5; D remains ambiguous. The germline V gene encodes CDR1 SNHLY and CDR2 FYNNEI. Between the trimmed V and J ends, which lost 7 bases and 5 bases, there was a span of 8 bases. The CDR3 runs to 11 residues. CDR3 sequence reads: CASTQRETQYF. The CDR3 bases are TGTGCCAGCACCCAGCGTGAGACCCAGTACTTC.